The 26 T cell receptor beta chains reported below all come from one sample, sequenced in a study of blood T cell repertoires in COVID-19. TCRdb's table, derived via immunoSEQ multiplex PCR, lists solely in-frame clones and lacks some. The sample records about 300,000 clones, more than 75% being singletons. The specimen sequenced was peripheral blood. These receptors came from a man aged 65 to 85 with acute or convalescent COVID-19.

The rearrangement joins TRBV19 to TRBJ2-7; 10 bases line up with TRBD1. The CDR3 spans 15 residues. Germline V gene lookup returns CDR1 LNHDA and CDR2 SQIVND (reference sequence). The junction had 4 bases not matched to a gene; V was cut back by 5 bases and J by 0 bases. The CDR3 sequence is CASSFRTGGSYEQYF. CDR3 nucleotides: TGTGCCAGTAGTTTTCGGACAGGGGGCTCCTACGAGCAGTACTTC.

This clone was seen a handful of times. V and J are TRBV6-2 or TRBV6-3 and TRBJ2-7; D possibly corresponds to TRBD1 (5 bases). This CDR3 has 14 amino acids. Per germline, CDR1 MNHEY and CDR2 SVGEGT. Trimming took off 5 bases at V and 3 bases at J, with 14 bases between the two ends. The DNA for the CDR3 is TGTGCCAGCAGTCTCGACAGTAACTTCTACGAGCAGTACTTC. This codes for CASSLDSNFYEQYF.

On this clone itself: This CDR3 is also generated by other DNA sequences in the sample. The genes are TRBV7-2 and TRBJ1-1; TRBD1 matches at 7 bases. V trimming: 5 bases; J trimming: 2 bases; junction bases outside the gene matches: 5. Germline lookup yields CDR1 SGHTA and CDR2 FQGNSA. The CDR3 is made up of 14 amino acids. The CDR3 region is CASSPGTANTEAFF. Written as DNA, the CDR3 is TGTGCCAGCAGCCCCGGGACAGCTAACACTGAAGCTTTCTTT.

This clone has more than one count but fewer than ten. The V gene is TRBV5-4, the J gene TRBJ1-3, with D perhaps TRBD1 (5 bases). The germline V gene encodes CDR1 SGHNT and CDR2 YYREEE (reference sequence). Trimming stripped 4 bases from V and 4 bases from J, with 21 bases between. The CDR3 length is 17 residues. The CDR3 protein is CASSAKFQGSAGNTIYF. The CDR3 DNA is TGTGCCAGCAGCGCTAAGTTCCAGGGAAGCGCCGGAAACACCATATATTTT.

In DNA, the CDR3 is TGTGCCAGCAGCGTCGGCAGGGGGCCTCACAATGAGCAGTTCTTC. This gives the protein CASSVGRGPHNEQFF. The chain employs TRBV6-5 and TRBJ2-1, with TRBD1 identical over 8 bases. V shed 6 bases, J shed 5 bases, and the junction held 9 bases outside the gene matches. The germline V gene encodes CDR1 MNHEY and CDR2 SVGAGI. This CDR3 is built from 15 residues.

The CDR3 region is CASSFSGTGANEQFF. CDR3 sequence (DNA): TGTGCCAGCAGTTTCTCCGGGACAGGGGCCAATGAGCAGTTCTTC. This rearrangement joins TRBV28 to TRBJ2-1; the match to TRBD1 covers 10 bases. Germline V lookup: CDR1 MDHEN, CDR2 SYDVKM. Unmatched junction bases numbered 5, after V lost 3 bases and J lost 6 bases. The CDR3 covers 15 residues.

J is TRBJ1-2 and V is TRBV19; D perhaps matches TRBD1 (5 bases). Germline values: CDR1 LNHDA, CDR2 SQIVND (reference sequence). The CDR3 contains 15 residues. V was pared by 8 bases and J by 8 bases, with 24 bases between. CDR3 protein: CASRYLARDTRGYTF. The CDR3 DNA reads as TGTGCCAGTCGCTACCTCGCCAGGGATACTCGAGGCTACACCTTC.

V usage is TRBV11-2 and J usage is TRBJ2-2; 15 bases are shared with TRBD2. This CDR3 region has 18 residues. The V segment lost 5 bases and the J segment 0 bases; nucleotides outside the gene matches: 4. CDR1 SGHAT and CDR2 FQNNGV come from the germline V gene. This CDR3 reads CASSHRTSGGANTGELFF. CDR3 DNA sequence: TGTGCCAGCAGCCACCGGACTAGCGGGGGGGCGAACACCGGGGAGCTGTTTTTT.

The chain recombines TRBV12-3 or TRBV12-4 with TRBJ1-3; D gene unclear. The V and J ends lost 4 bases and 16 bases respectively, with 14 bases between them. This CDR3 has 11 amino acids. CDR3 loop: CASSSGPGSYF. The CDR3 region has the DNA TGTGCCAGCAGTTCCGGGCCGGGGTCTTATTTT.

This clone occurred a few times. The chain employs TRBV2 and TRBJ1-1; D is possibly TRBD1 (5 bases). The CDR3 runs 14 residues. Between the trimmed V and J ends, which lost 2 bases and 1 base, there was a span of 8 bases. Looked up from germline, CDR1 is SNHLY and CDR2 is FYNNEI. The CDR3 nucleotides read TGTGCCAGCAGTGAAAAGGGGCGGAACACTGAAGCTTTCTTT. It yields the protein CASSEKGRNTEAFF.

V is TRBV28 and J is TRBJ2-7, with 9 bases fitting TRBD2. From germline, CDR1 is MDHEN and CDR2 SYDVKM. J was trimmed by 4 bases and V by 6 bases; bases with no gene match: 10. This CDR3 contains 15 residues. The CDR3 DNA reads as TGTGCCAGCAGCCCAGGCCTGGCGGGAGGGTACGAGCAGTACTTC. The encoded protein is CASSPGLAGGYEQYF.

V usage is TRBV25-1 and J usage is TRBJ2-6; weak D call: TRBD1 (5 bases). V was pared by 1 base and J by 0 bases, with 10 bases between. Germline loops: CDR1 MGHDK, CDR2 SYGVNS. The CDR3 runs to 17 residues. The CDR3 region is CASSEWGSASGANVLTF. The CDR3 bases are TGTGCCAGCAGTGAATGGGGCAGCGCCTCTGGGGCCAACGTCCTGACTTTC.

The V gene is TRBV28, the J gene TRBJ1-2; possible D gene TRBD1, 5 bases. There are 13 residues in the CDR3. Germline CDR1 and CDR2: MDHEN and SYDVKM. Trimming shortened V by 3 bases and J by 7 bases, and 12 bases separated the two germline ends. The CDR3 nucleotides read TGTGCCAGCAGTTTTTCGGGGGTGGGTGGCTACACCTTC. Translating it yields CASSFSGVGGYTF.

The J gene is TRBJ2-1, the V gene TRBV18, with D possibly matching TRBD1 (5 bases). Germline V gene data show CDR1 as KGHSH and CDR2 as LQKENI. The CDR3 has 13 residues. V was clipped by 6 bases and J by 7 bases, with 13 bases between them. CDR3 DNA sequence: TGTGCCAGCTCGCCGAACAGGTTAAATGAGCAGTTCTTC. Its translation is CASSPNRLNEQFF. Combining the CDR3 with reference TRBV18 and TRBJ2-1 gives the whole variable domain NAGVMQNPRHLVRRRGQEARLRCSPMKGHSHVYWYRQLPEEGLKFMVYLQKENIIDESGMPKERFSAEFPKEGPSILRIQQVVRGDSAAYFCASSPNRLNEQFFGPGTRLTVL.

This clone was detected once. This CDR3 is also generated by other DNA sequences in the sample. The V call is TRBV27, the J call TRBJ1-3; D is uncertain. The CDR3 contains 14 residues. V was cut by 5 bases and J by 0 bases, with 8 bases left in between. Germline V gives CDR1 MNHEY, CDR2 SMNVEV (reference sequence). The DNA for the CDR3 is TGTGCCAGCAGTCTTCGGGGCTCTGGAAACACCATATATTTT. Its protein product is CASSLRGSGNTIYF.

There are a few counts of this clone. This chain links TRBV9 with TRBJ1-6; D is perhaps TRBD1 (6 bases). The CDR3 is 14 amino acids. V lost 5 bases and J lost 7, with 13 bases in between. Germline CDR1 is SGDLS and CDR2 is YYNGEE. As DNA, the CDR3 is TGTGCCAGCAGTCCGAACAGGGACAATTCACCCCTCCACTTT. This sequence encodes CASSPNRDNSPLHF.

The chain links TRBV27 to TRBJ2-7; 9 bases are shared with TRBD1. The CDR3 consists of 15 residues. Germline CDR1 is MNHEY and CDR2 is SMNVEV (reference sequence). V trimming: 5 bases; J trimming: 6 bases; junction bases outside the gene matches: 11. CDR3 loop: CASSRTGTGHSEQYF. The CDR3 DNA sequence: TGTGCCAGCAGTCGAACCGGGACAGGGCATAGCGAGCAGTACTTC.

This chain joins TRBV7-8 and TRBJ2-3; TRBD2 aligns across 10 bases. Germline CDR1 and CDR2: SGHVS and FQNEAQ. CDR3 length: 16 amino acids. Trimming at V came to 1 base and at J to 4 bases, leaving 5 bases not matched to a gene. The CDR3 DNA is TGTGCCAGCAGCTTAGGCCCTAGCGGGGGTCCAGATACGCAGTATTTT. Translated: CASSLGPSGGPDTQYF.

The V and J genes are TRBV10-3 and TRBJ2-3, with 7 nucleotides matching TRBD2. The V gene end was trimmed by 4 bases and the J gene end by 2 bases; junction bases not matched to a gene: 3. CDR1 is ENHRY, CDR2 SYGVKD, per germline. The CDR3 consists of 14 residues. Written as DNA, the CDR3 is TGTGCCATCAGTGTTAGCGGGTACACAGATACGCAGTATTTT. Amino acids: CAISVSGYTDTQYF.

V is TRBV28 and J is TRBJ2-3; D is uncertain. V lost 6 bases and J 1 base, leaving 8 bases between the germline ends. From germline, CDR1 is MDHEN and CDR2 SYDVKM. The CDR3 totals 13 residues. The DNA of the CDR3 is TGTGCCAGCAGGGGCCTGGGCACAGATACGCAGTATTTT. Its translation: CASRGLGTDTQYF.

The V call is TRBV6-5, the J call TRBJ2-7; 7 bases match TRBD1. Germline values: CDR1 MNHEY, CDR2 SVGAGI. The V segment lost 5 bases and the J segment 2 bases; nucleotides outside the gene matches: 6. This CDR3 contains 14 residues. The CDR3 here is CASSPRGQPYEQYF. As DNA, the CDR3 is TGTGCCAGCAGTCCCCGGGGACAGCCCTACGAGCAGTACTTC.

V and J are TRBV4-3 and TRBJ2-2; 9 nucleotides match TRBD1. This CDR3 spans 16 amino acids. Germline V lookup: CDR1 LGHNA, CDR2 YSLEER. V was pared by 0 bases and J by 7 bases, with 6 bases of the junction left unmatched. Here the CDR3 reads CASSQEADRGYGELFF. The CDR3 DNA follows: TGCGCCAGCAGCCAAGAGGCAGACAGGGGGTACGGGGAGCTGTTTTTT.

This clone was picked up a small number of times. The V gene is TRBV28, the J gene TRBJ2-7; D ambiguous. V was cut by 6 bases and J by 2 bases, with 11 bases left in between. Germline loops: CDR1 MDHEN, CDR2 SYDVKM. The CDR3 totals 13 residues. The CDR3 DNA is TGTGCCAGCAGGCCCCCTGCGACCTACGAGCAGTACTTC. Protein sequence: CASRPPATYEQYF.

J is TRBJ1-1 and V is TRBV29-1, with D perhaps TRBD1 (5 bases). The germline CDR1 and CDR2 sequences are SQVTM and ANQGSEA. This CDR3 has 13 residues. Trimming took 7 bases from V and 1 from J, leaving 13 bases between them. The CDR3 coding sequence is TGCAGCGCCCACAGGTCCCAGAACACTGAAGCTTTCTTT. Amino acid sequence: CSAHRSQNTEAFF. Full variable domain (remainder filled in from reference TRBV29-1 and TRBJ1-1): SAVISQKPSRDICQRGTSLTIQCQVDSQVTMMFWYRQQPGQSLTLIATANQGSEATYESGFVIDKFPISRPNLTFSTLTVSNMSPEDSSIYLCSAHRSQNTEAFFGQGTRLTVV.

This clone turned up a few times. J is TRBJ1-6 and V is TRBV6-5, with a weak D call TRBD1 (5 bases). The CDR3 consists of 15 residues. Trimming shortened V by 5 bases and J by 8 bases, and 16 bases separated the two germline ends. From germline, CDR1 is MNHEY and CDR2 SVGAGI. CDR3 nucleotides: TGTGCCAGCAGTAGGAGACAGTTTTCGGATTCACCCCTCCACTTT. Translation gives CASSRRQFSDSPLHF.

This rearrangement joins TRBV7-9 to TRBJ1-6; 7 bases line up with TRBD1. With 10 bases clipped from V and 7 bases from J, the junction kept 10 bases outside the gene matches. The CDR3 runs to 14 residues. Germline V gene lookup returns CDR1 SEHNR and CDR2 FQNEAQ (reference sequence). Written as DNA, the CDR3 is TGTGCCACTCCGGGGACAGCTAAAAATTCACCCCTCCACTTT. It specifies CATPGTAKNSPLHF. Combining the CDR3 with reference TRBV7-9 and TRBJ1-6 gives the whole variable domain DTGVSQNPRHKITKRGQNVTFRCDPISEHNRLYWYRQTLGQGPEFLTYFQNEAQLEKSRLLSDRFSAERPKGSFSTLEIQRTEQGDSAMYLCATPGTAKNSPLHFGNGTRLTVT.